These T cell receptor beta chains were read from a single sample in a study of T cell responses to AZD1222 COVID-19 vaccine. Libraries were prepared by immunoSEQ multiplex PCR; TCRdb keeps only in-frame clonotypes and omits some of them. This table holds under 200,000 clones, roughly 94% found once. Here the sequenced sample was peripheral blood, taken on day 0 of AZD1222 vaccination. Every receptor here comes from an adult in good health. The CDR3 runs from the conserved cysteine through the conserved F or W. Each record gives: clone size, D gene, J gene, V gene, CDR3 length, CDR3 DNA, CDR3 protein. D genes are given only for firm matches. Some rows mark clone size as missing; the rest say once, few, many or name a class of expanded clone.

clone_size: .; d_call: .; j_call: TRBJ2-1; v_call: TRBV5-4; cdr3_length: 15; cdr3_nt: TGTGCCAGCAGCTTGCGGGGACCGCAATGGGCCAAGCAGTTCTTC; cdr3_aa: CASSLRGPQWAKQFF
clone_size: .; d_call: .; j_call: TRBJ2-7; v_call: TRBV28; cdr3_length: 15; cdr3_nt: TGTGCCAGCGGGGGGTATGGCCAGGGGCTCTACGAGCAGTACTTC; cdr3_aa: CASGGYGQGLYEQYF
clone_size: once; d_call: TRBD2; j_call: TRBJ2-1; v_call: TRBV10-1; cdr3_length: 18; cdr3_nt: TGCGCCAGCAGTGCCGAGACTAGCGGAACCTGGGGGACTGCGGAGCAGTTCTTC; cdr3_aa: CASSAETSGTWGTAEQFF
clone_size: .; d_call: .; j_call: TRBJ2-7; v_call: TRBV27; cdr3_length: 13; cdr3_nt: TGTGCCAGCAGTTTCGACTCGTCCCACGAGCAGTACTTC; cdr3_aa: CASSFDSSHEQYF
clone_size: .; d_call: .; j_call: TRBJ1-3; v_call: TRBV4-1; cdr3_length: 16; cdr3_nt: TGCGCCAGCAGCCAAGATTGGGGCGGCCTGGCAAACACCATATATTTT; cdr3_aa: CASSQDWGGLANTIYF
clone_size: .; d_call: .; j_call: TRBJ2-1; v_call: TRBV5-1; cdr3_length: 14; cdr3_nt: TGCGCCAGCAGCTTGATTGACTCCTACAATGAGCAGTTCTTC; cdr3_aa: CASSLIDSYNEQFF
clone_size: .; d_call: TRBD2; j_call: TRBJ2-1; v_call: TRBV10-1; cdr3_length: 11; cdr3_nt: TGCGCCAGCAGTGAGGGGACTAGAGAGTTCTTC; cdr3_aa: CASSEGTREFF
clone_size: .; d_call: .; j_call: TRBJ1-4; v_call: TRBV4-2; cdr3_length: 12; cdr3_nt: TGTGCCAGCAGCCCAGACAGCGAAAAACTGTTTTTT; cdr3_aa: CASSPDSEKLFF
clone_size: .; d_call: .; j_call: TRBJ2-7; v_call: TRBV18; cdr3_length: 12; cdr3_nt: TGTGCCAGCTCAGTACGACCGAACGAGCAGTACTTC; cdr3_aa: CASSVRPNEQYF
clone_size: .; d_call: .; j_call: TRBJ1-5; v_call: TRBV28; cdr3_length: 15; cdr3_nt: TGTGCCAGCAGCTCCCTCCGGGGTAAGAGTCAGCCCCAGCATTTT; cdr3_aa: CASSSLRGKSQPQHF
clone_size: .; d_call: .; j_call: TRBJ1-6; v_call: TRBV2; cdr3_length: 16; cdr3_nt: TGTGCCAGCAACCGACTCATTGACAGACTTGGTTCACCCCTCCACTTT; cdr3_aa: CASNRLIDRLGSPLHF
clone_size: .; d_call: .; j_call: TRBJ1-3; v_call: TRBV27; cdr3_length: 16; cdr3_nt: TGTGCCAGCAGTTTATCGGTCCCGTCCTCTGGAAACACCATATATTTT; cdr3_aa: CASSLSVPSSGNTIYF
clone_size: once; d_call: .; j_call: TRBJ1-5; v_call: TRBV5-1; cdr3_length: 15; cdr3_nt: TGCGCCAGCAGACACAGTGCGGAGGGTAACCAGCCCCAGCATTTT; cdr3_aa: CASRHSAEGNQPQHF
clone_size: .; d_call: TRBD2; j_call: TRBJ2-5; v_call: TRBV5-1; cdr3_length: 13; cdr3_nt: TGCGCCAGCAGTTTCGGGACTAGCGAGACCCAGTACTTC; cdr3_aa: CASSFGTSETQYF
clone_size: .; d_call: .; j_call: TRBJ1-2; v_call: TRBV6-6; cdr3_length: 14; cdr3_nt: TGTGCCAGCGGTAAGGTTGCGGACTTCTATGGCTACACCTTC; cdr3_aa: CASGKVADFYGYTF
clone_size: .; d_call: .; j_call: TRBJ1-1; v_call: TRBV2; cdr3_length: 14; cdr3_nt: TGTGCCAGCAGTGAATCCCGGCCGGGCACTGAAGCTTTCTTT; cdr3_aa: CASSESRPGTEAFF
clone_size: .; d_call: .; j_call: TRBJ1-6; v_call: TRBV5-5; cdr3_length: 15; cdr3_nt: TGTGCCAGCAGCTTGTCTGGGACCAGGGATTCACCCCTCCACTTT; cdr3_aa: CASSLSGTRDSPLHF